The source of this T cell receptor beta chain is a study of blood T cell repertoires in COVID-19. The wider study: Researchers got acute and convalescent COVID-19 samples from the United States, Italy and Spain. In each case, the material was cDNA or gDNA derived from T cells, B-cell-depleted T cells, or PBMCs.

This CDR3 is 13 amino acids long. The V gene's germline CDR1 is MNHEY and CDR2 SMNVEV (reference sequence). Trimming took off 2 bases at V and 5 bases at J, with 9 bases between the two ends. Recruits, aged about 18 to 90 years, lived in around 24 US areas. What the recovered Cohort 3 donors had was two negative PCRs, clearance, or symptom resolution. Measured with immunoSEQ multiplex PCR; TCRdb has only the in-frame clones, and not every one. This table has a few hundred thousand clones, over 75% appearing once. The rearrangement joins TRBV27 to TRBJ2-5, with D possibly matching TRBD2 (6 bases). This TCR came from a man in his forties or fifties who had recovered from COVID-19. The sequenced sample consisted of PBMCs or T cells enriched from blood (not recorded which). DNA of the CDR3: TGTGCCAGCAGTTTAGATCGGGGGGAGACCCAGTACTTC. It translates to CASSLDRGETQYF.